The T cell receptor beta chain under discussion was sequenced for a study of immune cell composition in non-small cell lung cancer. Study-level information: Tumours were mainly lung adenocarcinoma or squamous cell carcinoma.

Concerning this clone itself: Its antigen is unidentified.

Only in-frame clones appear in the TCRdb table, and some are missing; sequencing was by immunoSEQ multiplex PCR. The data show roughly 7,100 clones, around 78% seen once. V was shortened by 0 bases and J by 1 base, with 4 bases between the two germline ends. Per germline, CDR1 MNHEY and CDR2 SVGAGI. The CDR3 contains 13 residues. Study-wide results and limits: Smoking pack-years did not significantly correlate with tumour TCR-beta clonality. TIL tumour reactivity correlated with maximal tumour-associated clone frequency in adenocarcinoma. Shared sequences between tumour-reactive and dominant in vivo clones were not proven.

The genes are TRBV6-5 and TRBJ2-7; D is ambiguous. The sequencing sample was made of lung tumor tissue. The clonotype originates from a human donor with non-small cell lung cancer. The CDR3 sequence: CASSYSSSYEQYF. In DNA form, the CDR3 reads TGTGCCAGCAGTTACTCAAGTTCCTACGAGCAGTACTTC.